These 12 T cell receptor beta chains originate from one sample sequenced in a study of T-cell memory formation after mild COVID-19. TCRdb re-derived calls from the 5' RACE reads in MiXCR, one entry per CDR3 protein. Of approximately 210,000 distinct CDR3 sequences listed, about 11% are singletons. Material for sequencing was PBMCs or a T cell subset sorted from them (not recorded which). The receptors were gathered from a man aged 18-30 years who had mild COVID-19 (a few samples of this study predate the infection). Cell type and time point are not known.

The chain combines TRBV7-9 with TRBJ2-1, with D perhaps being TRBD1 or TRBD2 (5 bases each). V shed 4 bases and J shed 7 bases, with 17 bases lying between them. Germline CDR1 reads SEHNR; CDR2 reads FQNEAQ (reference sequence). The CDR3 extends over 15 amino acids. The CDR3 here is CASSSYKGSGNEQFF. The DNA of the CDR3 is TGTGCCAGCAGCTCTTATAAGGGGTCGGGGAATGAGCAGTTCTTC. Full variable domain (remainder filled in from reference TRBV7-9 and TRBJ2-1): DTGVSQNPRHKITKRGQNVTFRCDPISEHNRLYWYRQTLGQGPEFLTYFQNEAQLEKSRLLSDRFSAERPKGSFSTLEIQRTEQGDSAMYLCASSSYKGSGNEQFFGPGTRLTVL.

The chain has TRBV24-1 and TRBJ2-3; D is perhaps TRBD2 (6 bases). Germline-derived CDR1 and CDR2 are KGHDR and SFDVKD. The CDR3 is 13 residues long. Deletions cut 7 bases from V and 3 bases from J, with 10 bases between. The CDR3 loop reads CATRGRGTDTQYF. CDR3 coding DNA: TGTGCCACCAGGGGGCGGGGAACAGATACGCAGTATTTT.

V and J are TRBV18 and TRBJ1-1; D remains unclear. The CDR3 loop spans 14 amino acids. Trimming cost V 2 bases and J 5 bases, with 12 bases left between them. Germline lookup yields CDR1 KGHSH and CDR2 LQKENI. The DNA for the CDR3 is TGTGCCAGCTCACCAACGACCCTCGGTACTGAAGCTTTCTTT. It translates to CASSPTTLGTEAFF.

A few counts support this clonotype. V and J are TRBV5-1 and TRBJ2-1; tentative D call: TRBD2 (6 bases). From germline, CDR1 is SGHRS and CDR2 YFSETQ. This CDR3 is built from 16 residues. The V and J ends lost 4 bases and 4 bases respectively, with 18 bases between them. In DNA form, the CDR3 reads TGCGCCAGCAGCCGCGGGGTCGGTTATGAGTACAATGAGCAGTTCTTC. Protein product: CASSRGVGYEYNEQFF.

This clonotype was counted many times. The chain carries TRBV7-3 and TRBJ2-5, with 7 bases aligning to TRBD2. Germline assignment: CDR1 SGHTA and CDR2 FQGTGA. V gave up 3 bases and J gave up 5 bases; unmatched junction bases: 3. This CDR3 has 13 amino acids. Here the CDR3 reads CASSFGSGETQYF. CDR3 in DNA: TGTGCCAGCAGCTTCGGTAGCGGGGAGACCCAGTACTTC.

This chain links TRBV20-1 with TRBJ2-7; 10 bases are a match to TRBD1. The CDR3 runs 14 residues. Germline CDR1 and CDR2: DFQATT and SNEGSKA (reference sequence). The V and J ends lost 4 bases and 7 bases, in that order; junction bases with no gene match: 10. This CDR3 reads CSATRGTGEGEQYV. Written as DNA, the CDR3 is TGCAGTGCTACGCGGGGGACAGGGGAAGGGGAGCAGTACGTC.

The chain combines TRBV20-1 with TRBJ1-4; D gene uncertain. The germline V and J ends were trimmed by 5 bases and 8 bases, with 6 bases remaining between them. Germline-derived CDR1 and CDR2 are DFQATT and SNEGSKA (reference sequence). CDR3 length: 10 amino acids. As DNA, the CDR3 is TGCAGTGCTGCTAGGGAAAAACTGTTTTTT. This codes for CSAAREKLFF.

This clonotype was seen a few times. J is TRBJ2-7 and V is TRBV7-2; tentatively, D is TRBD2 (5 bases). CDR1 is SGHTA, CDR2 FQGNSA, per germline. V lost 8 bases to trimming and J lost 6 bases, with 17 bases between them. The CDR3 has 13 residues. CDR3 coding DNA: TGTGCCAGCGGCGGGTCCCTGCTGACCGAGCAGTACGTC. Amino acid sequence: CASGGSLLTEQYV.

This chain's CDR3 is CASSLTGGQGTYGYTF. The CDR3 nucleotides are TGTGCCAGCAGCTTAACAGGGGGACAGGGTACCTATGGCTACACCTTC. This rearrangement joins TRBV7-3 to TRBJ1-2, with 9 bases identical to TRBD1. Trimming removed 0 bases from V and 4 bases from J; junction bases left unmatched: 6. The CDR3 is 16 amino acids. Germline V gene sequence: CDR1 SGHTA, CDR2 FQGTGA.

The table lists this clonotype with many counts. The chain employs TRBV5-3 and TRBJ2-5; D gene ambiguous. TRBV5-3 is an ORF, with its function uncertain. The V gene lost 1 base and the J gene lost 3 bases, with 7 bases spanning the gap. The CDR3 has 13 residues. The CDR3 DNA reads TGTGCCAGAAGCTTGTCAAGGGAAGAGACCCAGTACTTC. Its protein is CARSLSREETQYF.

This clonotype came up a few times. The chain has TRBV6-2 or TRBV6-3 and TRBJ2-2, with D perhaps assigned TRBD1 or TRBD2 (5 bases each). The CDR3 is 14 residues long. Per the germline V gene, CDR1 is MNHEY and CDR2 is SVGEGT. V lost 10 bases and J lost 3, with 15 bases in between. CDR3 bases: TGTGCCATTGGGGACGTCGGTGACACCGGGGAGCTGTTTTTT. This gives the protein CAIGDVGDTGELFF.

This clonotype was detected a few times. The rearrangement links TRBV20-1 to TRBJ2-1; possible D gene TRBD1, 5 bases. V lost 0 bases to trimming and J lost 5 bases, with 14 bases between them. CDR1 DFQATT and CDR2 SNEGSKA come from the germline V gene (reference sequence). The CDR3 runs to 15 residues. The DNA for the CDR3 is TGCAGTGCTAGAGATCCCCGGACACCTAACAATGAGCAGTTCTTC. It yields the protein CSARDPRTPNNEQFF.